This T cell receptor beta chain originates from a study of blood T cell repertoires in COVID-19. The CDR3 runs 15 residues. V dropped 5 bases and J dropped 0 bases, with 10 bases sitting between them. Germline CDR1 reads MNHEY; CDR2 reads SMNVEV (reference sequence). The assay was immunoSEQ multiplex PCR, and TCRdb's table has in-frame clones only and misses some. The sample yields over 45,000 clones, about nine tenths seen once. The receptor comes from a human donor in a cohort sampled during active COVID-19. The chain recombines TRBV27 with TRBJ1-4; D is perhaps TRBD1 (6 bases). What was sequenced was peripheral blood. In DNA, the CDR3 is TGTGCCAGCAGTAAAACAGGGACAACTAATGAAAAACTGTTTTTT. It codes for CASSKTGTTNEKLFF. The full variable domain, completed using reference TRBV27 and TRBJ1-4, is EAQVTQNPRYLITVTGKKLTVTCSQNMNHEYMSWYRQDPGLGLRQIYYSMNVEVTDKGDVPEGYKVSRKEKRNFPLILESPSPNQTSLYFCASSKTGTTNEKLFFGSGTQLSVL.